This is a list of T cell receptor beta chains from one sample in a study of OX40 agonist ivuxolimab in advanced cancers. TCRdb's copy holds only in-frame clones and misses some; the assay was immunoSEQ multiplex PCR. The table lists some 74,000 clones, 75% to 95% of them singletons. The sequencing used CD4+ or CD8+ T cells sorted from blood, collected in a trial of the OX40 agonist ivuxolimab. The origin of the receptors is an adult with an advanced solid tumor such as melanoma, head and neck, liver or kidney cancer. CDR3s include the opening cysteine and the closing phenylalanine or tryptophan. A D gene is named only where the DNA matches it firmly. The size entry is marked missing in some rows and otherwise reads once, few, many or a size class.

size: -
V: TRBV9
J: TRBJ1-1
D: -
CDR3: CASSVGLGVTEAFF
DNA: TGTGCCAGCAGCGTAGGTCTGGGGGTCACTGAAGCTTTCTTT

size: -
V: TRBV7-2
J: TRBJ2-6
D: -
CDR3: CASSLVWSGANVLTF
DNA: TGTGCCAGCAGCTTAGTTTGGTCGGGGGCCAACGTCCTGACTTTC

size: -
V: TRBV5-4
J: TRBJ2-7
D: TRBD1
CDR3: CASSLDRELYEQYF
DNA: TGTGCCAGCAGCTTAGACAGGGAACTCTACGAGCAGTACTTC

size: -
V: TRBV6-5
J: TRBJ1-6
D: TRBD1
CDR3: CASRQGAENSPLHF
DNA: TGTGCCAGCAGACAGGGGGCAGAGAATTCACCCCTCCACTTT

size: -
V: TRBV6-5
J: TRBJ2-7
D: -
CDR3: CASSLQGGEQYF
DNA: TGTGCCAGCAGCCTACAGGGAGGCGAGCAGTACTTC

size: -
V: TRBV2
J: TRBJ2-7
D: -
CDR3: CASSDGRLFYEQYF
DNA: TGTGCCAGCAGTGATGGTCGGTTATTCTACGAGCAGTACTTC

size: -
V: TRBV5-1
J: TRBJ2-7
D: -
CDR3: CASSPTFAYEQYF
DNA: TGCGCCAGCAGCCCCACCTTCGCCTACGAGCAGTACTTC

size: -
V: TRBV6-1
J: TRBJ2-5
D: TRBD2
CDR3: CASSDRGASGSETQYF
DNA: TGTGCCAGCAGTGACCGGGGGGCTAGCGGGTCGGAGACCCAGTACTTC

size: -
V: TRBV30
J: TRBJ1-5
D: -
CDR3: CAWRVGAQPQHF
DNA: TGTGCCTGGAGGGTCGGTGCTCAGCCCCAGCATTTT

size: -
V: TRBV11-3
J: TRBJ2-3
D: -
CDR3: CASRLDDTQYF
DNA: TGTGCCAGCAGACTGGATGATACGCAGTATTTT

size: -
V: TRBV11-2
J: TRBJ2-5
D: -
CDR3: CASSPRPGGETQYF
DNA: TGTGCCAGCAGCCCCCGACCCGGGGGCGAGACCCAGTACTTC

size: -
V: TRBV30
J: TRBJ1-4
D: -
CDR3: CSGQTNEKLFF
DNA: TGTAGCGGTCAAACTAATGAAAAACTGTTTTTT

size: few
V: TRBV30
J: TRBJ2-2
D: TRBD2
CDR3: CAWSSTGGGELFF
DNA: TGTGCCTGGAGTTCAACGGGGGGCGGGGAGCTGTTTTTT

size: -
V: TRBV5-1
J: TRBJ1-1
D: -
CDR3: CASSLRWGANTEAFF
DNA: TGCGCCAGCAGCTTGAGATGGGGGGCGAACACTGAAGCTTTCTTT

size: -
V: TRBV11-1
J: TRBJ1-1
D: -
CDR3: CASTSGARTGEAFF
DNA: TGTGCCAGCACCTCAGGGGCGCGGACGGGAGAAGCTTTCTTT

size: -
V: TRBV2
J: TRBJ1-5
D: TRBD1
CDR3: CASSKQGVGKRPQHF
DNA: TGTGCCAGCAGCAAACAGGGGGTAGGGAAGAGGCCCCAGCATTTT

size: -
V: TRBV19
J: TRBJ2-1
D: -
CDR3: CASSNIDSSSYNEQFF
DNA: TGTGCCAGTAGTAACATCGACAGTAGCTCCTACAATGAGCAGTTCTTC

size: once
V: TRBV11-3
J: TRBJ1-2
D: -
CDR3: CASSHSFGPGGYGYTF
DNA: TGTGCCAGCAGCCACTCATTCGGACCAGGAGGCTATGGCTACACCTTC

size: -
V: TRBV14
J: TRBJ1-4
D: -
CDR3: CASSDSRGGSEKLFF
DNA: TGTGCCAGCAGTGATTCCAGGGGTGGTTCGGAAAAACTGTTTTTT

size: -
V: TRBV19
J: TRBJ2-4
D: -
CDR3: CASSILVGRAAAKNIQYF
DNA: TGTGCCAGTAGTATCCTCGTAGGACGCGCGGCTGCCAAAAACATTCAGTACTTC

size: -
V: TRBV30
J: TRBJ2-7
D: -
CDR3: CAWSLGGNYEQYF
DNA: TGTGCCTGGAGTCTCGGGGGCAACTACGAGCAGTACTTC

size: -
V: TRBV5-6
J: TRBJ2-1
D: TRBD1
CDR3: CASSFRTGGYNEQFF
DNA: TGTGCCAGCAGCTTCCGGACAGGGGGGTACAATGAGCAGTTCTTC

size: -
V: TRBV5-1
J: TRBJ2-3
D: TRBD1
CDR3: CASSLAGQGTTDTQYF
DNA: TGCGCCAGCAGCTTGGCGGGACAGGGGACAACAGATACGCAGTATTTT

size: -
V: TRBV19
J: TRBJ1-2
D: -
CDR3: CASSIGTEYGYTF
DNA: TGTGCCAGTAGTATAGGGACAGAATATGGCTACACCTTC

size: -
V: TRBV5-1
J: TRBJ2-7
D: TRBD1
CDR3: CASSWGQGPTYEQYF
DNA: TGCGCCAGCAGCTGGGGACAGGGGCCTACTTACGAGCAGTACTTC

size: once
V: TRBV7-8
J: TRBJ2-2
D: TRBD1
CDR3: CASSLEGAPGTGELFF
DNA: TGTGCCAGCAGCTTAGAGGGGGCGCCGGGCACCGGGGAGCTGTTTTTT

size: -
V: TRBV15
J: TRBJ2-1
D: -
CDR3: CATSRDRTRGHEQFF
DNA: TGTGCCACCAGCAGAGATCGAACTCGGGGGCATGAGCAGTTCTTC

size: -
V: TRBV6-6
J: TRBJ1-6
D: -
CDR3: CARGTSNSPLHF
DNA: TGTGCCAGGGGGACCTCTAATTCACCCCTCCACTTT